Below, 24 T cell receptor beta chains from the same sample are listed, as sequenced in a study of blood T cells in healthy people across ages. A second PCR, run for about 6 to 12 cycles, used a sample-barcoded 5' primer plus a J-beta primer mix. In TCRdb, the 5' RACE reads were re-called with MiXCR into one record per CDR3 protein. The profile shows about 1.8 million distinct CDR3 sequences, roughly 52% of them singletons. Input material: blood. These receptors originate from a woman aged 40-49 years in good health.

V is TRBV4-1 and J is TRBJ1-4, with TRBD1 as a possible D gene (5 bases). Germline lookup yields CDR1 MGHRA and CDR2 YSYEKL. V gave up 1 base and J gave up 0 bases, with 9 bases separating them. The CDR3 has 16 amino acids. CDR3 loop: CASSQGAGPTNEKLFF. The CDR3 DNA is TGCGCCAGCAGCCAAGGGGCGGGGCCAACTAATGAAAAACTGTTTTTT.

The chain joins TRBV11-1 to TRBJ1-4; no clear D. Looked up from germline, CDR1 is SGHAT and CDR2 is FQDESV (reference sequence). The CDR3 runs 14 residues. Trimming removed 0 bases at V and 4 bases at J, with 6 bases between. The CDR3 sequence: CASSLAMDNEKLFF. For the CDR3, the DNA is TGTGCCAGCAGCTTAGCTATGGATAATGAAAAACTGTTTTTT.

In regard to this clonotype: This may come from a read error, since a much larger clone is one base off. The chain uses TRBV27 and TRBJ1-5; D might be TRBD1 (5 bases). Looked up from germline, CDR1 is MNHEY and CDR2 is SMNVEV (reference sequence). V was cut by 6 bases and J by 2 bases, with 20 bases left in between. The CDR3 loop spans 17 amino acids. CDR3 residues: CASRAPLRQGGNQPQHF. In DNA, the CDR3 is TGTGCCAGCAGAGCTCCCCTGAGGCAGGGTGGCAATCAGCCCCAGCATTTT.

The V gene is TRBV6-2 or TRBV6-3, the J gene TRBJ2-7; 7 nucleotides align to TRBD2. The V gene end was trimmed by 5 bases and the J gene end by 3 bases; junction bases not matched to a gene: 10. Per germline, CDR1 MNHEY and CDR2 SVGEGT. CDR3 length: 15 residues. CDR3 sequence (DNA): TGTGCCAGCAGTCAATCCGGGACTACCCTCTACGAGCAGTACTTC. Translated, it gives CASSQSGTTLYEQYF.

CDR3 sequence: CSATKRRGEKLFF. In nucleotides, the CDR3 is TGCAGTGCTACAAAGAGGAGAGGTGAAAAACTGTTTTTT. The V and J genes are TRBV20-1 and TRBJ1-4; D call uncertain. Between the trimmed V and J ends, which lost 4 bases and 7 bases, there was a span of 13 bases. Germline V CDR1 and CDR2: DFQATT, SNEGSKA (reference sequence). The CDR3 spans 13 residues.

The V call is TRBV7-6, the J call TRBJ2-1, with 7 bases matching TRBD2. There are 15 residues in the CDR3. Trimming took 4 bases from V and 6 from J; bases not matched to a gene: 9. Germline CDR1 reads SGHVS; CDR2 reads FNYEAQ. CDR3 coding DNA: TGTGCCAGCAGCTCCGTAGTTGGCGGGGGCAATGAGCAGTTCTTC. Protein sequence: CASSSVVGGGNEQFF.

This clonotype occurred a few times. The genes are TRBV4-1 and TRBJ2-7, with D tentatively TRBD2 (6 bases). V lost 4 bases, J lost 3 bases, and 13 bases lay in between. The CDR3 consists of 14 residues. CDR1 and CDR2 (germline): MGHRA, YSYEKL. CDR3 loop: CASSLGGLDYEQYF. As DNA, the CDR3 is TGCGCCAGCAGCCTCGGAGGGCTCGACTACGAGCAGTACTTC.

J is TRBJ1-5 and V is TRBV6-6; tentatively, D is TRBD1 (5 bases). The CDR3 totals 14 residues. CDR1 MNHNY and CDR2 SVGAGI come from the germline V gene (reference sequence). The V end was cut by 7 bases, the J end by 2 bases, with 12 bases between. CDR3 DNA: TGTGCCAGCAATGTCCAGGGAGGCAATCAGCCCCAGCATTTT. It translates to CASNVQGGNQPQHF.

This clonotype has ten or more counts. The chain employs TRBV11-2 and TRBJ1-2; 7 nucleotides match TRBD1. The CDR3 consists of 13 residues. Trimming at V came to 5 bases and at J to 5 bases, leaving 5 bases not matched to a gene. The V gene's germline CDR1 is SGHAT and CDR2 FQNNGV. The CDR3 protein is CASSRDRQYGYTF. The CDR3 nucleotides are TGTGCCAGCAGCCGGGACAGACAGTATGGCTACACCTTC.

The V call is TRBV4-2, the J call TRBJ1-5, with unresolved D. The V end was cut by 0 bases, the J end by 7 bases, with 13 bases between. This CDR3 spans 15 amino acids. Germline-derived CDR1 and CDR2 are LGHNA and YNFKEQ. The CDR3 coding sequence is TGTGCCAGCAGCCAAGATCTCCTAGGCAGCCAGCCCCAGCATTTT. It yields the protein CASSQDLLGSQPQHF.

CDR3 loop: CASSYSFAGLTYEQYF. The CDR3 region has the DNA TGTGCCAGCAGTTACTCGTTCGCGGGGCTAACCTACGAGCAGTACTTC. The rearrangement uses TRBV6-5 and TRBJ2-7; weak D call: TRBD2 (6 bases). V lost 0 bases to trimming and J lost 2 bases, with 14 bases between them. Per germline, CDR1 MNHEY and CDR2 SVGAGI. This CDR3 has 16 amino acids.

This chain links TRBV15 with TRBJ2-1, with TRBD2 matching 8 bases. CDR3 length: 16 amino acids. V lost 3 bases to trimming and J lost 4 bases; unmatched junction nucleotides: 8. CDR1 is LNHNV and CDR2 is YYDKDF in the germline V gene (reference sequence). The chain's CDR3 is CATSRGVAGKYNEQFF. CDR3 coding DNA: TGTGCCACCAGCAGGGGTGTAGCGGGGAAATACAATGAGCAGTTCTTC.

A note on this clonotype: A read error may produce the germline difference seen at one junction end. V gene TRBV6-2 or TRBV6-3 combines with J gene TRBJ2-1; D possibly corresponds to TRBD2 (5 bases). The CDR3 contains 16 residues. CDR1 is MNHEY and CDR2 is SVGEGT in the germline V gene. The CDR3 spells CASSYSRDYGYNEQFF. Written as DNA, the CDR3 is TGTGCAAGCAGTTACTCGAGGGATTATGGCTACAATGAGCAGTTCTTC.

J is TRBJ2-3 and V is TRBV15, with 14 positions matching TRBD2. The CDR3 consists of 18 residues. Per the germline V gene, CDR1 is LNHNV and CDR2 is YYDKDF (reference sequence). J was trimmed by 3 bases and V by 1 base; bases with no gene match: 6. CDR3 in amino acids: CATSRAQRLAGGTDTQYF. The CDR3 DNA is TGTGCCACCAGCAGAGCCCAACGACTAGCGGGGGGGACAGATACGCAGTATTTT.

This clonotype has a handful of counts. J is TRBJ1-2 and V is TRBV21-1; the table's D call of TRBD1 was not tested on the DNA. TRBV21-1 is a pseudogene segment. The CDR3 spans 16 residues. CDR3 bases: TGTGCCAGCAGCAATGGGGGGCGCAACTCGTTTGATGGCTACACCTTC. Encoded protein: CASSNGGRNSFDGYTF.

A few counts support this clonotype. The chain combines TRBV20-1 with TRBJ2-7; no firm D call. V gave up 2 bases and J gave up 3 bases, with 14 bases separating them. The V gene's germline CDR1 is DFQATT and CDR2 SNEGSKA (reference sequence). This CDR3 spans 14 amino acids. Here the CDR3 DNA reads TGCAGTGCTAGACCTAACGACCGCGGCTACGAGCAGTACTTC. It translates to CSARPNDRGYEQYF.

The table lists this clonotype with a few counts. The V and J genes are TRBV2 and TRBJ2-5; TRBD2 aligns across 10 bases. The V segment lost 5 bases and the J segment 1 base; nucleotides outside the gene matches: 7. The CDR3 has 16 amino acids. Germline lookup yields CDR1 SNHLY and CDR2 FYNNEI. In DNA, the CDR3 is TGTGCCAGCAGTCACACCCGGACTAGCGGCCAAGAGACCCAGTACTTC. It is translated as CASSHTRTSGQETQYF.

CDR3 sequence reads: CSARQGANTEAFF. As DNA, the CDR3 is TGCAGTGCTAGACAGGGGGCGAACACTGAAGCTTTCTTT. The chain combines TRBV20-1 with TRBJ1-1; 8 bases map to TRBD1. Germline assignment: CDR1 DFQATT and CDR2 SNEGSKA (reference sequence). The V and J ends lost 2 bases and 1 base, in that order; junction bases with no gene match: 0. CDR3 length: 13 residues.

The rearrangement links TRBV6-4 to TRBJ2-1; D ambiguous. The ends were cut back, 2 bases at V and 2 bases at J, with 13 bases in the middle. Germline assignment: CDR1 MRHNA and CDR2 SNTAGT. CDR3 size: 16 residues. The CDR3 bases are TGTGCCAGCAGTGACGAAAGCACCCCACCCTACAATGAGCAGTTCTTC. It encodes CASSDESTPPYNEQFF.

The CDR3 is CASSWVVGAESWDQPQHF. The CDR3 nucleotides read TGTGCCAGCAGTTGGGTGGTGGGGGCCGAGTCCTGGGATCAGCCCCAGCATTTT. The chain joins TRBV12-3 or TRBV12-4 to TRBJ1-5; TRBD1 might be the D (6 bases). The V end lost 4 bases, the J end lost 5 bases, and 24 bases lay between the germline ends. The CDR3 is made up of 18 amino acids.

V and J are TRBV18 and TRBJ2-7, with TRBD1 as a possible D gene (6 bases). CDR3 length: 12 amino acids. The germline gives CDR1 KGHSH, CDR2 LQKENI. V lost 4 bases and J lost 6, with 10 bases in between. Here the CDR3 reads CASSRQGTEQYF. CDR3 sequence (DNA): TGTGCCAGCTCACGTCAGGGGACCGAGCAGTACTTC.

This clonotype was seen ten or more times. Compared with germline, one end of the junction differs, possibly owing to a read error. The rearrangement links TRBV6-5 to TRBJ2-7; D uncertain. Looked up from germline, CDR1 is MNHEY and CDR2 is SVGAGI. The CDR3 has 13 amino acids. The CDR3 loop reads CAIRPAGSSEQYF. CDR3 nucleotides: TGTGCCATCCGCCCGGCTGGATCCTCCGAGCAGTACTTC.

This clonotype was detected only a few times. This chain connects TRBV7-9 to TRBJ1-6, with 9 bases aligning to TRBD1. The CDR3 covers 14 residues. Trimming removed 4 bases from V and 9 bases from J; junction bases left unmatched: 4. The germline V gene encodes CDR1 SEHNR and CDR2 FQNEAQ (reference sequence). For the CDR3, the DNA is TGTGCCAGCAGCTCCCGACAGGGGGGTTCACCCCTCCACTTT. Encoded protein: CASSSRQGGSPLHF.

This clonotype was detected only a few times. The chain employs TRBV4-3 and TRBJ2-3, with 14 positions matching TRBD2. Germline loops: CDR1 LGHNA, CDR2 YSLEER. The ends lost 2 bases at V and 0 bases at J; junction bases unmatched: 10. The CDR3 is 20 residues long. CDR3 in DNA: TGCGCCAGCAGCCAACAACTGACTAGCGGGGGGGCAAGTAGCACAGATACGCAGTATTTT. Its translation: CASSQQLTSGGASSTDTQYF.